These T cell receptor beta chains were read from a single sample in a study of T cells after yellow fever vaccination. TCRdb called the 5' RACE reads again in MiXCR, with one record for every CDR3 protein. Of about 94,000 distinct CDR3 sequences listed, about 8.4% are singletons. Sequenced material: CD8+ T cells not binding an NS4B(214-222) dextramer, sorted from PBMCs, taken approximately 15 days after the first yellow fever vaccination. The source of these receptors is a man younger than 35 who received the YFV17D yellow fever vaccine. The CDR3 runs from the conserved cysteine through the conserved F or W. A D gene is named only where the DNA matches it firmly. Clone size appears in some rows only: once, few, many, or a class for an expanded clone.

>TRBJ2-1|TRBV12-3/TRBV12-4|.|.
TGTGCCAGCAGGGGGCCGTCCAGGGGTGAGCAGTTCTTC
CASRGPSRGEQFF
>TRBJ2-3|TRBV12-3/TRBV12-4|many|TRBD2
TGTGCCAGCAGCCCGGGACTAGCGGGTGTAGATACGCAGTATTTT
CASSPGLAGVDTQYF
>TRBJ2-1|TRBV11-2|many|TRBD2
TGTGCCAGCAGGCCCGGGACTAGCTCGAGTGAGCAGTTCTTC
CASRPGTSSSEQFF
>TRBJ2-3|TRBV24-1|many|.
TGTGCCACCAGTGATTTGCCGCAGGGGGGGCTTATCACAGATACGCAGTATTTT
CATSDLPQGGLITDTQYF
>TRBJ2-1|TRBV4-1|few|TRBD1
TGCGCCAGCAGCGACATTGGACAGGACCCCGGGAAGCAGTTCTTC
CASSDIGQDPGKQFF
>TRBJ1-1|TRBV19|.|TRBD1
TGTGCCAGTAAACAGGGGGGGAACACTGAAGCTTTCTTT
CASKQGGNTEAFF
>TRBJ2-1|TRBV11-2|.|TRBD2
TGTGCCAGCAGCTTAGTGGGGACTAGCTACAATGAGCAGTTCTTC
CASSLVGTSYNEQFF
>TRBJ2-5|TRBV19|.|.
TGTGCCAGTAGGCCCGGACATTACCAAGAGACCCAGTACTTC
CASRPGHYQETQYF
>TRBJ2-2|TRBV13|.|TRBD1
TGTGCCAGCAGTCCACCAACAGGGGGCGGGGAGCTGTTTTTT
CASSPPTGGGELFF
>TRBJ2-2|TRBV7-7|.|.
TGTGCCAGCAGCACGGGGCGGTCAGATAGCACCGGGGAGCTGTTTTTT
CASSTGRSDSTGELFF
>TRBJ2-3|TRBV7-6|few|.
TGTGCCAGCAGCTCGGCCCCGGACTACCGGCAGGATACGCAGTATTTT
CASSSAPDYRQDTQYF
>TRBJ2-1|TRBV6-1|many|.
TGTGCCAGCAGTGAGGTGGGGCTTTCCTACAATGAGCAGTTCTTC
CASSEVGLSYNEQFF
>TRBJ1-2|TRBV12-3/TRBV12-4|few|.
TGTGCCAGCAGTTTAAGGAGGGATGGCTACACCTTC
CASSLRRDGYTF
>TRBJ1-6|TRBV5-5|.|.
TGTGCCAGCAGCTTGGTCGCAGGGCCGAATTCACCCCTCCACTTT
CASSLVAGPNSPLHF
>TRBJ1-1|TRBV7-9|.|TRBD1
TGTGCCAGCAGCTCCCGGGACAGGGGGCTAATGAACACTGAAGCTTTCTTT
CASSSRDRGLMNTEAFF
>TRBJ1-5|TRBV12-3/TRBV12-4|many|.
TGTGCCAGCATCCCTAGTGGGTGGATTCAGCCCCAGCATTTT
CASIPSGWIQPQHF
>TRBJ2-2|TRBV10-3|.|TRBD1
TGTGCCATCAGTGTCACGAAACAGGGGGCAGACGGGGAGCTGTTTTTT
CAISVTKQGADGELFF
>TRBJ1-1|TRBV12-3/TRBV12-4|many|.
TGTGCCAGCAGTTTGTTTGGGGGCGCGGAAGCTTTCTTT
CASSLFGGAEAFF
>TRBJ1-4|TRBV7-2|few|.
TGTGCCAGCAGCTCAGGACAGCTTAATGAAAAACTGTTTTTT
CASSSGQLNEKLFF
>TRBJ2-1|TRBV9|few|.
TGTGCCAGCAGCGTATTTTCGAGCTCCTACAATGAGCAGTTCTTC
CASSVFSSSYNEQFF
>TRBJ1-4|TRBV7-9|.|.
TGTGCCAGCAGCTCCCGGGACCGCGCAACTAATGAAAAACTGTTTTTT
CASSSRDRATNEKLFF
>TRBJ2-7|TRBV12-3/TRBV12-4|few|.
TGTGCCAGCTCTTCGAGTTCCGAGCAGTACTTC
CASSSSSEQYF
>TRBJ2-3|TRBV12-3/TRBV12-4|few|.
TGTGCCAGCAGCCGGCTAGCGCTTACAGATACGCAGTATTTT
CASSRLALTDTQYF
>TRBJ1-2|TRBV5-1|.|.
TGCGCCAGCAGCTTCCTACGACCCTGGTCCGTAGGCTACACCTTC
CASSFLRPWSVGYTF
>TRBJ2-3|TRBV6-2/TRBV6-3|many|.
TGTGCCAGCAGTTACTCCTACCGGGACGGCAGAAGGTCGGATACGCAGTATTTT
CASSYSYRDGRRSDTQYF
>TRBJ2-3|TRBV6-4|.|.
TGTGCCAGCAGTGACGGAGCGGGAGATACGCAGTATTTT
CASSDGAGDTQYF
>TRBJ1-5|TRBV7-2|.|.
TGTGCCAGCAGCCCCGTTTTGTATCAGCCCCAGCATTTT
CASSPVLYQPQHF
>TRBJ2-1|TRBV25-1|few|.
TGTGCCAGCAGTGAATATAGAACAGACAATGAGCAGTTCTTC
CASSEYRTDNEQFF
>TRBJ2-3|TRBV6-2/TRBV6-3|few|TRBD1
TGTGCCAGCAGTTACGTCGCAGGGGGCCTGGCAGATACGCAGTATTTT
CASSYVAGGLADTQYF
>TRBJ2-3|TRBV6-2/TRBV6-3|few|.
TGTGCCAGCAGTTGGGCTGATACGCAGTATTTT
CASSWADTQYF
>TRBJ1-3|TRBV4-2|.|.
TGTGCCAGCAGCCAGTCCGGGACAGGAAACACCATATATTTT
CASSQSGTGNTIYF
>TRBJ1-5|TRBV6-5|.|.
TGTGCCAGCAGTTACACGACAGGCGGCAATCAGCCCCAGCATTTT
CASSYTTGGNQPQHF
>TRBJ2-3|TRBV7-8|few|.
TGTGCCAGCAGTCCACTCAGCGTTAGAAGCACAGATACGCAGTATTTT
CASSPLSVRSTDTQYF
>TRBJ1-1|TRBV27|few|.
TGTGCCAGCGGTCGGAACACTGAAGCTTTCTTT
CASGRNTEAFF
>TRBJ2-1|TRBV7-8|few|TRBD2
TGTGCCAGCAGCGTCACTAGCGGGGGGGAGCAGTTCTTC
CASSVTSGGEQFF
>TRBJ2-7|TRBV29-1|.|TRBD1
TGCAGCGTTGAACACCCGGACAGGGCCCACGAGCAGTACTTC
CSVEHPDRAHEQYF
>TRBJ2-5|TRBV4-2|few|.
TGTGCCAGCAGCCATGGGGGACACCACGACCAAGAGACCCAGTACTTC
CASSHGGHHDQETQYF
>TRBJ2-3|TRBV5-1|few|.
TGCGCCAGCAGCTTCCGAAATACGCAGTATTTT
CASSFRNTQYF
>TRBJ2-1|TRBV4-1|many|.
TGCGCCAGCAGCCAGAGGGGGGAGGTCTCCTACAATGAGCAGTTCTTC
CASSQRGEVSYNEQFF
>TRBJ1-1|TRBV28|.|.
TGTGCCAGCAAAGTATGGGAAGCTGAAGCTTTCTTT
CASKVWEAEAFF
>TRBJ1-2|TRBV7-3|few|.
TGTGCCAGCAGCTTAGCAGGCGGAGGCTACACCTTC
CASSLAGGGYTF
>TRBJ2-1|TRBV6-1|.|TRBD2
TGTGCCAGCAGTCGGACTAGCGGACCCTACAATGAGCAGTTCTTC
CASSRTSGPYNEQFF
>TRBJ1-5|TRBV19|.|.
TGTGGCTCCGCGGGGTCGCGCAATCAGCCCCAGCATTTT
CGSAGSRNQPQHF